This T cell receptor (beta chain) was profiled in a study of shared clonotypes between healthy human individuals. For the study at large: Three plates were used per donor for CD4 naive, three for CD4 memory, two for CD8 naive and one for CD8 memory.

Germline loops: CDR1 LNHNV, CDR2 YYDKDF (reference sequence). The CDR3 sequence is 14 residues long. V gave up 3 bases and J gave up 2 bases, with 11 bases separating them. Whole-study findings and limits: The genetic and exposure-history diversity represented was limited by few donors.

Some clones are missing from TCRdb's copy, which holds only in-frame ones; the method was immunoSEQ multiplex PCR. This sample carries about 1.5 million clones, approximately 98% of them seen once, and the ten largest clones take around 0.45%. CD45RA+ naive and CD45RA-negative memory subsets were separated from CD4+ cells. Notes on this clone: Its specificity is not known.

The receptor was derived from a man under 40 in good health. The chain couples TRBV15 to TRBJ2-7; possibly TRBD2 for D (6 bases). The source material was naive CD4+ T cells sorted from blood. Subset in this sample: CD45RA+ positively selected. CDR3 DNA sequence: TGTGCCACCAGCAGGGGAGGACAAACCTACGAGCAGTACTTC. As protein: CATSRGGQTYEQYF.